The TCR beta chain under discussion was sequenced for a study of graft-versus-host responses after intestinal transplantation. Sequencing was performed with immunoSEQ multiplex PCR; in TCRdb, only in-frame clones are kept and a portion is missing. Among some 96,000 clones listed, roughly 87% were seen once. The CDR3 spans 14 residues. Trimming stripped 3 bases from V and 7 bases from J, with 12 bases between. The germline V gene has CDR1 SEHNR and CDR2 FQNEAQ (reference sequence). Turning to this clone: Antigen specificity is unknown.

This clonotype was obtained from a human donor who was the organ donor for an intestinal transplant. The chain joins TRBV7-9 to TRBJ2-2; a possible D gene is TRBD2 (6 bases). The sequencing used unstimulated CD4+ T cells sorted from spleen or lymph node cells, collected before transplant. The CDR3 here is CASSFHGGVGELFF. For the CDR3, the DNA is TGTGCCAGCAGCTTTCACGGGGGAGTCGGGGAGCTGTTTTTT.